A single TCR beta chain is shown here with its context. The entry originates in a study of blood T cell repertoires in COVID-19. Study at large: The samples span acute and convalescent COVID-19 from the United States, Italy and Spain. Sources were T cells, B-cell-depleted T cells, or PBMCs; the material itself was cDNA or gDNA.

Per the study methods: Amplification with reference gene primers provided the estimates of nucleated cell counts. The table came from immunoSEQ multiplex PCR; TCRdb's copy has only in-frame clones and leaves some out. The D gene and trimming were derived from the DNA, and the V and J assignments and clone size from that table. The sample has 95,000 to 150,000 clones; around 87% are singletons. The TCR originated in a man aged 45-60 years with acute or convalescent COVID-19. Specimen: peripheral blood.

Written as DNA, the CDR3 is TGTGCCAGCAGCATGGGACATAGCTCCTACGAGCAGTACTTC. It is translated as CASSMGHSSYEQYF. The chain couples TRBV5-6 to TRBJ2-7; a weak D match, TRBD1 (6 bases). Trimming took off 4 bases at V and 0 bases at J, with 11 bases between the two ends. The germline CDR1 and CDR2 sequences are SGHDT and YYEEEE. The CDR3 loop spans 14 amino acids.